This T cell receptor beta chain was sequenced in a study of blood T cell repertoires in COVID-19 (dated by TCRdb to the early 2020s). About the study as a whole: Samples from collaborators originated in the United States, Italy and Spain and spanned both the acute and convalescent phases of COVID-19. Where available, HLA class I and class II types were obtained from metadata supplied by the sample provider rather than from assay-based typing. The material from the prospective study consisted of cDNA or gDNA derived from T cells, B-cell-depleted T cells, or PBMCs. The sample metadata nearly always contained a de-identified subject ID, COVID-19 status, age in years and sex. The samples were drawn from two sources: the first 160 participants of the ongoing ImmuneRACE study, and 1,254 subjects contributed by 6 global collaborators. Deeply sampled blood TCRbeta repertoires from subjects exposed to, actively infected with, or recovered from COVID-19 were included in the dataset. The repertoires were released in a freely available public database meant as a resource for research on the immune response to SARS-CoV-2. What the work shows at the level of the full study, not this receptor alone: Clinical and demographic metadata were provided uncurated, with the amount varying by source and participant.

Regarding this clone: Its antigen specificity is not known. The sample holds no much larger clone one base away, and base qualities are not on file.

TCRbeta CDR3 regions were amplified from genomic DNA using the immunoSEQ Assay, a bias-controlled multiplex PCR. The published analysis was carried out like this. The number of nucleated cells in each sample was estimated from the amplification of reference gene primers within the assay. To quantify the absolute abundance of each unique TCRbeta CDR3 rearrangement, sequence reads were collapsed and filtered. Productive Simpson clonality was computed per sample as the square root of Simpson's diversity index over productive rearrangements. As stored in TCRdb, this immuneACCESS dataset retains in-frame rearrangements with V and J assigned. A fraction of the clones does not appear; measured against another copy, unresolved V genes explain less than half of the discrepancy, and the remainder lacks a known reason. That table supplies the V and J calls and clone size; D and trimming were determined from the DNA. This sample gives 30,000 to 35,000 clones in total; roughly 80% of them show up just once. The ten most abundant clones make up 2.5% to 4% of the sample.

One collaborating source in Seattle enrolled patients during active infection and followed them longitudinally through the course of disease. Collaborating institutions collected whole blood in K2EDTA tubes following their own protocols. For TCRbeta analysis, collaborator samples were shipped as frozen whole blood, as isolated PBMCs, or as DNA extracted from either sample type. Reading from cysteine to phenylalanine, the CDR3 counts 16 amino acids. Only the CDR3 region is kept as DNA, spanning 48 bases read in frame from base 1. Germline trimming: 2 bases from V, 3 bases from J; junction bases outside gene matches: 5. For CDR1 and CDR2, the germline V gene lists SGHTA and FQGNSA.

The chain is assembled from TRBV7-2 and TRBJ2-2, and 8 junctional nucleotides match TRBD1. The clonotype comes from a man in his 70s with COVID-19, enrolled during active disease. Sequences were obtained from peripheral blood. The sequence in DNA is TGTGCCAGCAGCTTAAGCCAGGGGGCGTACACCGGGGAGCTGTTTTTT. Its product reads: CASSLSQGAYTGELFF.